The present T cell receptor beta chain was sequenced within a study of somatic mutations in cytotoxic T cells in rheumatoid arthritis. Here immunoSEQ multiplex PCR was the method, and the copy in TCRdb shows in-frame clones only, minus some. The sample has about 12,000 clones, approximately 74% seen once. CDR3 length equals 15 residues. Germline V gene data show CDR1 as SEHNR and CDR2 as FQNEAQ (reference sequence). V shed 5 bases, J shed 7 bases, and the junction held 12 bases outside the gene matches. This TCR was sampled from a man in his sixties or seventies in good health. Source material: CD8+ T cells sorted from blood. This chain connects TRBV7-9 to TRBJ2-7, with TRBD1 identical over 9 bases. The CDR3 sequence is CASSAPGQGTPEQYF. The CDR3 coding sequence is TGTGCCAGCAGCGCCCCGGGACAGGGAACTCCGGAGCAGTACTTC. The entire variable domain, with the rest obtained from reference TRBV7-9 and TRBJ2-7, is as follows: DTGVSQNPRHKITKRGQNVTFRCDPISEHNRLYWYRQTLGQGPEFLTYFQNEAQLEKSRLLSDRFSAERPKGSFSTLEIQRTEQGDSAMYLCASSAPGQGTPEQYFGPGTRLTVT.